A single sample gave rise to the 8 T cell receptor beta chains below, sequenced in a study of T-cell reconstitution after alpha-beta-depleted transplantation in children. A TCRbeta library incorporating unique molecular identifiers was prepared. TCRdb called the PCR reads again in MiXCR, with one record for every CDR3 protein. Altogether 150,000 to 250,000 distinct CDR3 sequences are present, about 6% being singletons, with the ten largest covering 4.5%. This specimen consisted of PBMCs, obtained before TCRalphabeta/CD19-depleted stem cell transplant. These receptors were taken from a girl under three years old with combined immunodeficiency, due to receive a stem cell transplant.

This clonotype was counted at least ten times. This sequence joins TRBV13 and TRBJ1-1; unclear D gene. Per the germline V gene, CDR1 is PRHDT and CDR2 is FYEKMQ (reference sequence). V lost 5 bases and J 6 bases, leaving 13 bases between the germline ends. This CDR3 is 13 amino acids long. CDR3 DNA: TGTGCCAGCAGCCCAACACCCGAGGCTGAAGCTTTCTTT. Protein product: CASSPTPEAEAFF.

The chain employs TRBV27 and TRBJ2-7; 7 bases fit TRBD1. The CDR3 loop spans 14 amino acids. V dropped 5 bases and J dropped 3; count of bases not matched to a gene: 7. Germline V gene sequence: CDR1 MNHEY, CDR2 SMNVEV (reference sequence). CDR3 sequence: CASSLIDRVYEQYF. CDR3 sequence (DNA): TGTGCCAGCAGTCTCATCGACAGGGTCTACGAGCAGTACTTC.

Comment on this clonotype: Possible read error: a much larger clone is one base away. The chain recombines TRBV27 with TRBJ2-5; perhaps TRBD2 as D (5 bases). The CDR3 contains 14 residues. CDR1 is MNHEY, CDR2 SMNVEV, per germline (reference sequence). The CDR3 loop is CARSSSPAPETQYF. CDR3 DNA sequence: TGTGCCAGGAGTTCTAGCCCCGCACCGGAGACCCAGTACTTC.

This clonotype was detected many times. CDR3 in amino acids: CASSLVGSGEKLFF. The CDR3, as DNA: TGCGCCAGCAGCTTGGTAGGGTCTGGGGAAAAACTGTTTTTT. The gene calls are TRBV5-1 and TRBJ1-4; D is undetermined. This CDR3 has 14 amino acids. Trimming took 0 bases from V and 8 from J, leaving 11 bases between them. Germline values: CDR1 SGHRS, CDR2 YFSETQ.

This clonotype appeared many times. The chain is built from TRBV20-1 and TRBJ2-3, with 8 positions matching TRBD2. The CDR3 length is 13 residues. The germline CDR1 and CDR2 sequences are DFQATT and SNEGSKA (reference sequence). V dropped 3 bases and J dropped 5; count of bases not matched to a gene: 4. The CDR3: CSARRGVGDTQYF. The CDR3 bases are TGCAGTGCTAGGCGGGGGGTCGGAGATACGCAGTATTTT.

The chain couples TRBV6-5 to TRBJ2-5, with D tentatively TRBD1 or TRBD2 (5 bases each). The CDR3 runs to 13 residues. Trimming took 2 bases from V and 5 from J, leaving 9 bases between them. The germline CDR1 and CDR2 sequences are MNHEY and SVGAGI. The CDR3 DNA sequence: TGTGCCAGCAGTTACAGGGGACGGGAGACCCAGTACTTC. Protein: CASSYRGRETQYF.

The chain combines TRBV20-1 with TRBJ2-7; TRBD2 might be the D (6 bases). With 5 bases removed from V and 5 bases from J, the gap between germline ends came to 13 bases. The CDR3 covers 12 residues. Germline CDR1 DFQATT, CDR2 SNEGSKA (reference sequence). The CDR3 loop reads CSAWGLNNEQYF. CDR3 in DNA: TGCAGTGCTTGGGGACTGAACAACGAGCAGTACTTC.

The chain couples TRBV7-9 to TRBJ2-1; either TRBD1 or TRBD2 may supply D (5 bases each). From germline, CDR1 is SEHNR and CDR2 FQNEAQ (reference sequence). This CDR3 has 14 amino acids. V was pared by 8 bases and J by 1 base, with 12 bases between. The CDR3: CASFKGPSYNEQFF. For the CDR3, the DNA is TGTGCCAGCTTTAAGGGACCATCCTACAATGAGCAGTTCTTC.